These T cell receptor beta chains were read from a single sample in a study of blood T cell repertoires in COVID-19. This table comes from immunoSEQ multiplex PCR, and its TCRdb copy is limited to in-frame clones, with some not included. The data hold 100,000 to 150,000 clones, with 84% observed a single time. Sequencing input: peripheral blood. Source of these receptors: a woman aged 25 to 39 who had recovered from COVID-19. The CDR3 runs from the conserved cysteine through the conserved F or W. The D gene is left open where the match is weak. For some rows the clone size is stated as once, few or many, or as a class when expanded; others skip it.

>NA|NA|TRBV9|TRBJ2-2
TGTGCCAGCAGCGCCTTCGGGAGTGCCGGGGAGCTGTTTTTT
CASSAFGSAGELFF
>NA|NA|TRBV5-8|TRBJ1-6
TGTGCCAGCAGCTCTTTAATTGGCGCAGGGGATTCACCCCTCCACTTT
CASSSLIGAGDSPLHF
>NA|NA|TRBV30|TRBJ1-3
TGTGCCTGGAGTGTAGGGGGATCCTCTGGAAACACCATATATTTT
CAWSVGGSSGNTIYF
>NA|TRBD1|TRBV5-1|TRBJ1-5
TGCGCCAGCAGCTTGGGGACAGGGGGCAATCAGCCCCAGCATTTT
CASSLGTGGNQPQHF
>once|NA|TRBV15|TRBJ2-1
TGTGCCACCAGCAAAACAGGGTTCCAAACCTACAATGAGCAGTTCTTC
CATSKTGFQTYNEQFF
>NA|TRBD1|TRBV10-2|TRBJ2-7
TGCGCCAGCAGTGGCCGGACAGGGACCTTCTCCTACGAGCAGTACTTC
CASSGRTGTFSYEQYF
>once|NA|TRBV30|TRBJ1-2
TGTGCCTGGAGTTGGTCGGTCGCGTCTCCTAACTATGGCTACACCTTC
CAWSWSVASPNYGYTF
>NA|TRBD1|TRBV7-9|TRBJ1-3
TGTGCCAGCAGACCTTTTCCGGGACAGGGTGTCTCTGGAAACACCATATATTTT
CASRPFPGQGVSGNTIYF
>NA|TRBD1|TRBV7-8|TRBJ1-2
TGTGCCAGCAGCCCCATGAGTGGGTCAGGGGGCGATGGCTACACCTTC
CASSPMSGSGGDGYTF
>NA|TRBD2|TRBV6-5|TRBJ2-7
TGTGCCAGCGGGGGGAGGGGCTCCTACGAGCAGTACTTC
CASGGRGSYEQYF
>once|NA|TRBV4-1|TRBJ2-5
TGCGCCAGCAGCCAGGACGGGAATCTTAAGGAGACCCAGTACTTC
CASSQDGNLKETQYF
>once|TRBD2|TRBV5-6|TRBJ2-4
TGTGCCAGCAGCTTCGGGAGGACTGGGGGAAACATTCAGTACTTC
CASSFGRTGGNIQYF
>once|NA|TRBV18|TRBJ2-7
TGTGCCAGCTCACCAGGCTCAGGGAGGACCTACGAGCAGTACTTC
CASSPGSGRTYEQYF
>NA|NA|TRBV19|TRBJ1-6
TGTGCCAGTAGTATGTTCCGGAGCTCCTATAATTCACCCCTCCACTTT
CASSMFRSSYNSPLHF
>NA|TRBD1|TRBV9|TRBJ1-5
TGTGCCAGCAGCGTAGAAGGGACAGTTGGTCAGCCCCAGCATTTT
CASSVEGTVGQPQHF
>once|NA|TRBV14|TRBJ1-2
TGTGCCAGCAGCCAGCCTAAGGACCGGGACAAGAACTATGGCTACACCTTC
CASSQPKDRDKNYGYTF
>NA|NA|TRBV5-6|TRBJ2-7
TGTGCCAGCAGCTTTCACCCGGGCGAGCAGTACTTC
CASSFHPGEQYF
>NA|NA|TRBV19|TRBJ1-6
TGTGCCAGTAGTATTCTGACAGATAATTCACCCCTCCACTTT
CASSILTDNSPLHF
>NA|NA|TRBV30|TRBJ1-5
TGTGCCTGGAGTGTAAATATGGGGGCGAGGCGCAATCAGCCCCAGCATTTT
CAWSVNMGARRNQPQHF
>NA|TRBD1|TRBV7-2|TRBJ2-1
TGTGCCAGCAGCTTAGGAACAGGGGCTCACAATGAGCAGTTCTTC
CASSLGTGAHNEQFF
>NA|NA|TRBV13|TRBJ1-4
TGTGCCAGCAGCCTCCGGTGGGGAGCAACTAATGAAAAACTGTTTTTT
CASSLRWGATNEKLFF
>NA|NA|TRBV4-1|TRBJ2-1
TGCGCCAGCAGACCCCTCGGTCTAAATGAGCAGTTCTTC
CASRPLGLNEQFF
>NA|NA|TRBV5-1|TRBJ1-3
TGCGCCATCCCGGATGAGGGCTCTGGAAACACCATATATTTT
CAIPDEGSGNTIYF
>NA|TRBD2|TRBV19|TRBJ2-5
TGTGCCAGTAGTATGGGGGGACTAGCGGGGCAAGAGACCCAGTACTTC
CASSMGGLAGQETQYF
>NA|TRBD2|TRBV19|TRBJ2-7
TGTGCCAGTAGTATAGGGGCACTAGCGGGAGATTCCTACGAGCAGTACTTC
CASSIGALAGDSYEQYF
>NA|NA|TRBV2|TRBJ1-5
TGTGCCAGCAGTGGGGAGAGAGTCCCCAATCAGCCCCAGCATTTT
CASSGERVPNQPQHF
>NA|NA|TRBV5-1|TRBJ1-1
TGCGCCAGCAGCTTGGGAACAGGGTATGACACTGAAGCTTTCTTT
CASSLGTGYDTEAFF
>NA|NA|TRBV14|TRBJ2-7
TGTGCCAGCAGCCAAGTTTCGCAGGGGCTCCGCTACGAGCAGTACTTC
CASSQVSQGLRYEQYF
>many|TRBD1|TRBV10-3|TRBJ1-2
TGTGCCATCAGTAAACAGGGGGATCTCTATGGCTACACCTTC
CAISKQGDLYGYTF
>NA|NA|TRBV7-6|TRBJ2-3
TGTGCCAGCAGCTTAGGCGCCTCAGATACGCAGTATTTT
CASSLGASDTQYF
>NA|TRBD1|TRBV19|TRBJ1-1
TGTGCCAGTAGTACTCACAGGGGGCAGAACACTGAAGCTTTCTTT
CASSTHRGQNTEAFF
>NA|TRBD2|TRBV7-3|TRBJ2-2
TGTGCCAGCAGCTTAACCGCGGGGGGATCCGGGGAGCTGTTTTTT
CASSLTAGGSGELFF
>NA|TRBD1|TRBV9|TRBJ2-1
TGTGCCAGCAGCGTAGCTGGGGGACAGGCCCTTTGGGATGAGCAGTTCTTC
CASSVAGGQALWDEQFF
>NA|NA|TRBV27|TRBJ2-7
TGTGCCAGCACTTCACTAAAATCCTACGAGCAGTACTTC
CASTSLKSYEQYF
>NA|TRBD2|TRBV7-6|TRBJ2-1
TGTGCCAGCAGCCTACTAGCGGGGGGATCCTACAATGAGCAGTTCTTC
CASSLLAGGSYNEQFF
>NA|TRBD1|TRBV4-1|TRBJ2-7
TGCGCCAGCAGCCAAAGGGAGGGACAGGGGGCCCACGAGCAGTACTTC
CASSQREGQGAHEQYF